A selection of T cell receptor beta chains follows, all from one sample in a study of cytomegalovirus exposure and HLA in healthy donors. The method was immunoSEQ multiplex PCR; TCRdb's version includes in-frame clones alone and lacks a portion of them. The table includes roughly 120,000 clones, about four fifths detected once. The sample comprised PBMCs. All receptors derive from a woman aged 25 to 39 in good health and CMV-seronegative. CDR3s include the opening cysteine and the closing phenylalanine or tryptophan. A D gene is named only where the DNA matches it firmly. Rows give clone size only sometimes, using once, few, many, or a class for an expanded clone.

d_call	v_call	clone_size	j_call	cdr3_aa	cdr3_nt
TRBD2	TRBV7-6	NA	TRBJ2-7	CASSPGVLGGRTPYEQYF	TGTGCCAGCAGCCCGGGGGTACTCGGCGGGAGAACTCCCTACGAGCAGTACTTC
NA	TRBV7-2	NA	TRBJ1-1	CASSLLSQGLDLGEAFF	TGTGCCAGCAGCTTACTTTCCCAGGGGCTAGACTTGGGTGAAGCTTTCTTT
TRBD1	TRBV28	NA	TRBJ1-2	CASSFFSTGAGYTF	TGTGCCAGCAGTTTCTTTAGTACAGGGGCTGGCTACACCTTC
TRBD1	TRBV9	NA	TRBJ2-2	CASSPQGFPPNTGELFF	TGTGCCAGCAGCCCACAGGGGTTCCCGCCGAACACCGGGGAGCTGTTTTTT
TRBD1	TRBV7-6	NA	TRBJ1-3	CASSYDFRDRDGNTIYF	TGTGCCAGCAGCTACGACTTTCGGGACAGGGATGGAAACACCATATATTTT
TRBD2	TRBV28	NA	TRBJ2-7	CASSAGRVVHEQYF	TGTGCCAGCAGCGCCGGGAGGGTAGTCCACGAGCAGTACTTC
NA	TRBV6-5	NA	TRBJ2-7	CASSYGAGPSYEQYF	TGTGCCAGCAGTTACGGGGCAGGGCCCTCCTACGAGCAGTACTTC
NA	TRBV7-9	NA	TRBJ1-3	CASSMNRVGSGNTIYF	TGTGCCAGCAGCATGAACAGGGTAGGCTCTGGAAACACCATATATTTT
TRBD1	TRBV18	NA	TRBJ1-3	CASSPIQGASSGNTIYF	TGTGCCAGCTCACCCATACAGGGGGCTAGCTCTGGAAACACCATATATTTT
NA	TRBV7-6	NA	TRBJ2-5	CASSLLAVQETQYF	TGTGCCAGCAGCCTATTAGCGGTCCAAGAGACCCAGTACTTC
TRBD2	TRBV9	NA	TRBJ2-7	CASSVGVAGALGQYF	TGTGCCAGCAGCGTAGGGGTAGCGGGAGCACTGGGGCAGTACTTC
NA	TRBV4-1	NA	TRBJ1-3	CASSQGSGFSGNTIYF	TGCGCCAGCAGCCAAGGCTCGGGGTTCTCTGGAAACACCATATATTTT
TRBD2	TRBV7-2	NA	TRBJ2-7	CASSPRTSSDYEQYF	TGTGCCAGCAGCCCGAGGACTAGTTCGGACTACGAGCAGTACTTC
TRBD2	TRBV29-1	NA	TRBJ2-3	CSVVLAGGDTQYF	TGCAGCGTTGTCCTAGCGGGAGGGGATACGCAGTATTTT
NA	TRBV29-1	NA	TRBJ2-1	CSVAGLFGDEQFF	TGCAGCGTTGCTGGACTCTTTGGGGATGAGCAGTTCTTC
NA	TRBV25-1	NA	TRBJ2-3	CASSESRDTQYF	TGTGCCAGCAGTGAATCCCGGGATACGCAGTATTTT
NA	TRBV6-5	few	TRBJ1-1	CAVRVNRNTEAFF	TGTGCCGTGAGGGTTAATCGGAACACTGAAGCTTTCTTT
TRBD1	TRBV10-3	NA	TRBJ1-4	CAISDGTGNEKLFF	TGTGCCATCAGTGACGGGACAGGGAACGAAAAACTGTTTTTT
TRBD1	TRBV9	NA	TRBJ2-5	CASSGTAETQYF	TGTGCCAGCAGTGGGACAGCGGAGACCCAGTACTTC
NA	TRBV5-1	NA	TRBJ2-2	CASAAQIPVTGELFF	TGCGCCAGCGCGGCCCAAATACCCGTCACCGGGGAGCTGTTTTTT
NA	TRBV6-6	NA	TRBJ1-5	CASSTYRMANQPQHF	TGTGCCAGCAGTACCTACAGGATGGCTAATCAGCCCCAGCATTTT
TRBD2	TRBV27	once	TRBJ2-7	CASSLGTSGTYEQYF	TGTGCCAGCAGTTTAGGGACTAGCGGGACTTACGAGCAGTACTTC
NA	TRBV7-6	NA	TRBJ2-2	CASSLASGQAANTGELFF	TGTGCCAGCAGCTTAGCGTCAGGGCAGGCAGCAAACACCGGGGAGCTGTTTTTT
TRBD2	TRBV7-9	NA	TRBJ2-7	CASSLGGASGAVYEQYF	TGTGCCAGCAGCTTAGGAGGGGCTAGCGGGGCCGTCTACGAGCAGTACTTC
TRBD1	TRBV29-1	NA	TRBJ1-1	CSVYGGQGLEAFF	TGCAGCGTGTATGGGGGACAGGGGCTTGAAGCTTTCTTT
NA	TRBV11-2	NA	TRBJ2-7	CASSSRQLLGYEQYF	TGTGCCAGCAGCTCCCGACAGCTCTTGGGATACGAGCAGTACTTC
TRBD2	TRBV7-9	NA	TRBJ2-7	CASSLMGLAQYEQYF	TGTGCCAGCAGCTTAATGGGACTAGCCCAATACGAGCAGTACTTC
NA	TRBV5-5	NA	TRBJ1-2	CASSLAGRGPNYGYTF	TGTGCCAGCAGCTTGGCCGGGAGGGGCCCCAACTATGGCTACACCTTC
TRBD1	TRBV9	NA	TRBJ2-2	CASSDPGQGTTGELFF	TGTGCCAGCAGCGACCCGGGACAGGGGACAACCGGGGAGCTGTTTTTT
NA	TRBV11-2	NA	TRBJ1-1	CASSLDRAGTEAFF	TGTGCCAGCAGCTTAGATAGGGCGGGAACTGAAGCTTTCTTT
NA	TRBV4-1	NA	TRBJ2-2	CASSRLAVLPNTGELFF	TGCGCCAGCAGTCGCTTAGCGGTCTTGCCGAACACCGGGGAGCTGTTTTTT
TRBD2	TRBV7-9	NA	TRBJ2-7	CASSSTSGRAGAEQYF	TGTGCCAGCAGCTCGACTAGCGGGAGGGCCGGGGCCGAGCAGTACTTC
NA	TRBV5-4	once	TRBJ2-1	CASSLGASVPSEQFF	TGTGCCAGCAGCTTGGGAGCGTCAGTTCCTTCTGAGCAGTTCTTC
NA	TRBV19	NA	TRBJ2-7	CASSIADTSYEQYF	TGTGCCAGTAGTATAGCGGACACCTCCTACGAGCAGTACTTC
NA	TRBV5-1	NA	TRBJ2-5	CASSLVMTADGETQYF	TGCGCCAGCAGCTTGGTAATGACGGCGGATGGGGAGACCCAGTACTTC
NA	TRBV11-2	NA	TRBJ2-2	CASSFFTSAAGELFF	TGTGCCAGCAGCTTTTTCACTTCGGCGGCCGGGGAGCTGTTTTTT
NA	TRBV4-2	NA	TRBJ2-1	CASSQELRDNEQFF	TGTGCCAGCAGCCAAGAATTGAGGGACAATGAGCAGTTCTTC
NA	TRBV7-3	NA	TRBJ2-5	CASSLAGRETQYF	TGTGCCAGCAGCTTAGCGGGACGGGAGACCCAGTACTTC
NA	TRBV6-5	few	TRBJ1-2	CASSYSADYYGYTF	TGTGCCAGCAGTTACTCGGCGGATTACTATGGCTACACCTTC
NA	TRBV5-8	NA	TRBJ1-1	CASSLTGNTEAFF	TGTGCCAGCAGCTTGACAGGGAACACTGAAGCTTTCTTT
NA	TRBV27	NA	TRBJ2-4	CASSSRAGGNIQYF	TGTGCCAGCAGTTCCCGGGCCGGAGGGAACATTCAGTACTTC
TRBD2	TRBV7-3	NA	TRBJ2-7	CASSFAGGYEQYF	TGTGCCAGCAGCTTCGCGGGAGGCTACGAGCAGTACTTC
NA	TRBV19	NA	TRBJ1-1	CASTRVFMNTEAFF	TGTGCCAGTACCCGGGTCTTTATGAACACTGAAGCTTTCTTT
NA	TRBV29-1	NA	TRBJ2-2	CSVEDSGGPQAGELFF	TGCAGCGTTGAAGATTCCGGGGGGCCCCAGGCCGGGGAGCTGTTTTTT
TRBD1	TRBV2	NA	TRBJ1-1	CASSPRTGAVPFEAFF	TGTGCCAGCAGTCCCCGGACAGGGGCGGTCCCTTTTGAAGCTTTCTTT
TRBD2	TRBV2	NA	TRBJ2-3	CASSRRTSDTDTQYF	TGTGCCAGCAGTCGTAGGACTAGCGACACAGATACGCAGTATTTT
NA	TRBV27	NA	TRBJ1-6	CASSLFGGANSPLHF	TGTGCCAGCAGTTTATTCGGGGGAGCTAATTCACCCCTCCACTTT
TRBD2	TRBV27	NA	TRBJ2-1	CASHYSSGLAGGPNYNEQFF	TGTGCCAGCCATTACTCCTCGGGACTAGCGGGAGGACCCAACTACAATGAGCAGTTCTTC
TRBD2	TRBV9	NA	TRBJ2-1	CASSVGGRAGDEQFF	TGTGCCAGCAGCGTAGGCGGGAGGGCCGGGGATGAGCAGTTCTTC